This T cell receptor (beta chain) comes out of a study of control samples from healthy donors and cancer patients. Trimming took off 0 bases at V and 5 bases at J, with 5 bases between the two ends. This CDR3 is 13 amino acids long. Germline CDR1 is SEHNR and CDR2 is FQNEAQ (reference sequence). Profiled with immunoSEQ multiplex PCR; TCRdb holds only in-frame clones, not every one. The data contain 75,000 to 100,000 clones, 70% to 90% of them singletons. The gene calls are TRBV7-9 and TRBJ1-5, with D uncertain. Sequences were obtained from blood. This receptor was identified in a woman in her fifties or sixties in good health. In nucleotides, the CDR3 is TGTGCCAGCAGCTTAGCCGCGGATCAGCCCCAGCATTTT. It yields the protein CASSLAADQPQHF.